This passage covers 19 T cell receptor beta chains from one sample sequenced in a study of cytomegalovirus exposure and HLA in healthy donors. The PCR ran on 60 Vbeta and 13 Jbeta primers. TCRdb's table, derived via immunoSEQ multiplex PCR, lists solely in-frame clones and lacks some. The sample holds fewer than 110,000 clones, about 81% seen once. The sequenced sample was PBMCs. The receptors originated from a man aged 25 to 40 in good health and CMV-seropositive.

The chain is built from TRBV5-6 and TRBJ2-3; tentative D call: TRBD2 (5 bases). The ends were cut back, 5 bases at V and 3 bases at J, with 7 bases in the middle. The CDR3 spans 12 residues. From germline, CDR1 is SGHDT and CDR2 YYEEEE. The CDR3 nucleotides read TGTGCCAGCAGTCCGGGAACAGATACGCAGTATTTT. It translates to CASSPGTDTQYF. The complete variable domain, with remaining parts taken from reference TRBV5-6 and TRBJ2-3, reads DAGVTQSPTHLIKTRGQQVTLRCSPKSGHDTVSWYQQALGQGPQFIFQYYEEEERQRGNFPDRFSGHQFPNYSSELNVNALLLGDSALYLCASSPGTDTQYFGPGTRLTVL.

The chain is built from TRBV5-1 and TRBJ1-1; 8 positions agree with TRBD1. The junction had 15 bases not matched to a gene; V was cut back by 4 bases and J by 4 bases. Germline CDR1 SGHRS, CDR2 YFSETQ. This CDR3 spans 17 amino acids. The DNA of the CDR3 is TGCGCCAGCAGCCCCGCCTTCGGACAGGGCTCGACCACTGAAGCTTTCTTT. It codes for CASSPAFGQGSTTEAFF.

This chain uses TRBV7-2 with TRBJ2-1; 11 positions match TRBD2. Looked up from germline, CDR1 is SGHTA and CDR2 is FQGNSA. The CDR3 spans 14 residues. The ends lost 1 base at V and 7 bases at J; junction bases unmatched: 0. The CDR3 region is CASSLGLAGNEQFF. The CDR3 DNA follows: TGTGCCAGCAGCTTAGGACTAGCGGGGAATGAGCAGTTCTTC.

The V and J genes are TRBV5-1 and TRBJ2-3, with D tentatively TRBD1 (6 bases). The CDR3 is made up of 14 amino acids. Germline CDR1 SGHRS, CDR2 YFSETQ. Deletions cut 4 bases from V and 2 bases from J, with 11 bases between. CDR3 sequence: CASSLQGTTDTQYF. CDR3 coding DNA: TGCGCCAGCAGCCTCCAGGGGACCACAGATACGCAGTATTTT.

The chain's CDR3 is CASSETYRVSNEKLFF. The CDR3 coding sequence is TGTGCCAGCAGTGAGACTTACAGGGTTTCTAATGAAAAACTGTTTTTT. V usage is TRBV6-4 and J usage is TRBJ1-4, with D possibly matching TRBD1 (6 bases). Between the trimmed V and J ends, which lost 3 bases and 3 bases, there was a span of 14 bases. The CDR3 has 16 residues. Germline V lookup: CDR1 MRHNA, CDR2 SNTAGT.

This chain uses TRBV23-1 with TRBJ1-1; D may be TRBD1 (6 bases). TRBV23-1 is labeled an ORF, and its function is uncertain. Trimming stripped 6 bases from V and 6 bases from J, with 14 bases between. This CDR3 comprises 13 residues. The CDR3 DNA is TGCGCCAGCAGATATTACAGGGACCCTGAAGCTTTCTTT. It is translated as CASRYYRDPEAFF.

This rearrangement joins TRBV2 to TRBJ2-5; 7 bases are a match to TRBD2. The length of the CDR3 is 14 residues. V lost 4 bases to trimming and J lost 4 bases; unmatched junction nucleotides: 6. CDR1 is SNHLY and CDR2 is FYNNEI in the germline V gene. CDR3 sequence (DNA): TGTGCCAGCAGTGTGGTCCCGGGGGGAGAGACCCAGTACTTC. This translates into CASSVVPGGETQYF.

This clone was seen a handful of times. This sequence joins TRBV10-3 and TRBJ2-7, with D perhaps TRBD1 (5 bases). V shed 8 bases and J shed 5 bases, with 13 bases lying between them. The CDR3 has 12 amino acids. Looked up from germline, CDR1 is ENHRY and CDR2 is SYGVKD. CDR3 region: CAIGAGRNEQYF. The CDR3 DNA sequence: TGTGCCATCGGGGCAGGGCGGAACGAGCAGTACTTC.

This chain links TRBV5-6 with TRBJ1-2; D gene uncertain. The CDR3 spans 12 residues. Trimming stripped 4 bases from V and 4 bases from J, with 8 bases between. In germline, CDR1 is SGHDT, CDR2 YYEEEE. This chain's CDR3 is CASSGSSYGYTF. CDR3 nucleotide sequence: TGTGCCAGCAGCGGTAGTAGCTATGGCTACACCTTC.

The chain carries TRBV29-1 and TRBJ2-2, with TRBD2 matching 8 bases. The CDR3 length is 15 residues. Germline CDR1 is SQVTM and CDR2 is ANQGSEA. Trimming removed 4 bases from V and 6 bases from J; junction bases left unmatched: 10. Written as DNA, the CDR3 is TGCAGCGTTGGGGGACTAGGGCAGTCTTCCGGGGAGCTGTTTTTT. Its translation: CSVGGLGQSSGELFF.

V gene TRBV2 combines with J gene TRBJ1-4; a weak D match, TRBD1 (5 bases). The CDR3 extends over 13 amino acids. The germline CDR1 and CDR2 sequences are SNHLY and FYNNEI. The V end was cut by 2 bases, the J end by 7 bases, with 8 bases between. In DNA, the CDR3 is TGTGCCAGCAGTGAACTCGGGGGTGAAAAACTGTTTTTT. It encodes CASSELGGEKLFF.

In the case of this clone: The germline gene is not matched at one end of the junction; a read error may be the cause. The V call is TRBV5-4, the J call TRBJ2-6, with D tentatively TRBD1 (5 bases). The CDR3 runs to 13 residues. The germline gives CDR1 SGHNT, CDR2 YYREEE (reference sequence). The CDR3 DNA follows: TGTGCCAGCAGCTTAACTGGGGCCAACGGCCTGACTTTC. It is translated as CASSLTGANGLTF. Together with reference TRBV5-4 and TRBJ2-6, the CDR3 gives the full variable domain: ETGVTQSPTHLIKTRGQQVTLRCSSQSGHNTVSWYQQALGQGPQFIFQYYREEENGRGNFPPRFSGLQFPNYSSELNVNALELDDSALYLCASSLTGANGLTFGAGSRLTVL.

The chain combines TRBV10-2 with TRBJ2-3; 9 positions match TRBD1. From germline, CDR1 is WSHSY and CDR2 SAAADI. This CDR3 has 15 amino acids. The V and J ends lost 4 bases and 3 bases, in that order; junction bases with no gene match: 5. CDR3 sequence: CASSADRGETDTQYF. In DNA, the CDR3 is TGCGCCAGCAGTGCCGACAGGGGGGAGACAGATACGCAGTATTTT.

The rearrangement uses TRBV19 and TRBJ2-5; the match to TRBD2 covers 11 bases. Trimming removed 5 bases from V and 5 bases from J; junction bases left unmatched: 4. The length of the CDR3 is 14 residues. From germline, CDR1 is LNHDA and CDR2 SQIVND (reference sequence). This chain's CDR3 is CASSLAGGWETQYF. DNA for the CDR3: TGTGCCAGTAGTCTAGCGGGGGGATGGGAGACCCAGTACTTC.

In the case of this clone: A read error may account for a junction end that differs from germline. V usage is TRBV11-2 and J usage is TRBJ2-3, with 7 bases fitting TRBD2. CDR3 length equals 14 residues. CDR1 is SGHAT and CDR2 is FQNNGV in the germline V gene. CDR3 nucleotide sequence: TGTGCCAGCAGCTCGGGGACTATCACAGATACGCTGTATTTT. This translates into CASSSGTITDTLYF.

CDR3 protein: CASSRRQGLDEKLFF. As DNA, the CDR3 is TGTGCCAGCAGCCGTCGACAGGGGTTAGATGAAAAACTGTTTTTT. The chain combines TRBV7-9 with TRBJ1-4, with 8 bases that match TRBD1. Per germline, CDR1 SEHNR and CDR2 FQNEAQ (reference sequence). This CDR3 has 15 residues. J lost 6 bases, V lost 5 bases, and 8 bases had no gene match.

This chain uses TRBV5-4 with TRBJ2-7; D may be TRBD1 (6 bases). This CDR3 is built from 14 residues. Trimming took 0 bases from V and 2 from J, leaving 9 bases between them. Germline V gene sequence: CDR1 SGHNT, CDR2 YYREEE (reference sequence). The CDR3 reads CASSLATGTYEQYF. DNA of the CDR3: TGTGCCAGCAGCTTGGCCACAGGGACCTACGAGCAGTACTTC.

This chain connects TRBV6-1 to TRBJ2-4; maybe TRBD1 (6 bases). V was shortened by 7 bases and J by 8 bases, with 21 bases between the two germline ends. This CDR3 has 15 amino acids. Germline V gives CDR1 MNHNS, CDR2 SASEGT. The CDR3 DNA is TGTGCCAGCACCCAACTGTGGGTACCAGGGGACATTCAGTACTTC. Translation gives CASTQLWVPGDIQYF.

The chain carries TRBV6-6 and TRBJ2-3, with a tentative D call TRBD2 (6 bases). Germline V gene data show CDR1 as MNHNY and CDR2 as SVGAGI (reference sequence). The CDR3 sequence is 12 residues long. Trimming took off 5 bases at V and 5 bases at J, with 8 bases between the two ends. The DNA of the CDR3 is TGTGCCAGCAGTCCTAGCGAAGATACGCAGTATTTT. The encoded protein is CASSPSEDTQYF.